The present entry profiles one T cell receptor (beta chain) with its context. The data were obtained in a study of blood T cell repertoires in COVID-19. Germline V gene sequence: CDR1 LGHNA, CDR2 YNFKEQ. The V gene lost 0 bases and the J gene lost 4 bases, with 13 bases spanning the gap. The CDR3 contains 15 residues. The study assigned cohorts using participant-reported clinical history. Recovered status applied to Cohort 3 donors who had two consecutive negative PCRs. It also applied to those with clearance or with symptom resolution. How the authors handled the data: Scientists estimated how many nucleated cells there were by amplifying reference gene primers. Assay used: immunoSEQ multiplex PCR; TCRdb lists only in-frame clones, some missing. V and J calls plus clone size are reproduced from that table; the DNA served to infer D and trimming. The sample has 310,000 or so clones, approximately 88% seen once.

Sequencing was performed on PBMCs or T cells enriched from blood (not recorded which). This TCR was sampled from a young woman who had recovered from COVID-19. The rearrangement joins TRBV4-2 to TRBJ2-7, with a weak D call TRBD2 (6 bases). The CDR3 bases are TGTGCCAGCAGCCAAGAGTCCGGGAGAGATTACGAGCAGTACTTC. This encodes CASSQESGRDYEQYF.